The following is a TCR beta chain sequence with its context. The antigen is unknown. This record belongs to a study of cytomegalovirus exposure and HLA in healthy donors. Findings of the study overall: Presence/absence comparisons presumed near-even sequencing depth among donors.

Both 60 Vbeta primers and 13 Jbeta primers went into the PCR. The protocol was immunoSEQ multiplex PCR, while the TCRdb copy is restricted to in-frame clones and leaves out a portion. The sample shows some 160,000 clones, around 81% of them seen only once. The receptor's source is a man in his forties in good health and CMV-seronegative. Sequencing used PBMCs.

DNA for the CDR3: TGTGCCAGCAGTGAAGGCGGAGCCTATGGCTACACCTTC. Translation: CASSEGGAYGYTF. The V and J genes are TRBV2 and TRBJ1-2; D gene uncertain. Per germline, CDR1 SNHLY and CDR2 FYNNEI. The germline V and J ends were trimmed by 1 base and 4 bases, with 7 bases remaining between them. This CDR3 has 13 residues.